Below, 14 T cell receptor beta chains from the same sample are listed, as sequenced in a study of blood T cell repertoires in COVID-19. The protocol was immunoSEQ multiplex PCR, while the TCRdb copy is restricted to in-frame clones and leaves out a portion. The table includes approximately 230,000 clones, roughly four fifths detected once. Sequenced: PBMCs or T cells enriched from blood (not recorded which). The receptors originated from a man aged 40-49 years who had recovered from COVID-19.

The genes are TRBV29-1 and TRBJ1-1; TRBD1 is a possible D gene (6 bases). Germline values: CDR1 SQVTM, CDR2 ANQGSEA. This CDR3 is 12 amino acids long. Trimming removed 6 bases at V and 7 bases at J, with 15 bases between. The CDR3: CSVSRGSDEAFF. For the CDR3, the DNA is TGCAGCGTATCCAGGGGATCAGATGAAGCTTTCTTT.

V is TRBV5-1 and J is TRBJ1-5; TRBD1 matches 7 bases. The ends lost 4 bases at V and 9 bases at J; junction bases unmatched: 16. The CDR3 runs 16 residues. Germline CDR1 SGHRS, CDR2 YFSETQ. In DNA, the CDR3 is TGCGCCAGCAGCGTGGACAGGATTTCAAGTGGCCGGCCCCAGCATTTT. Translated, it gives CASSVDRISSGRPQHF.

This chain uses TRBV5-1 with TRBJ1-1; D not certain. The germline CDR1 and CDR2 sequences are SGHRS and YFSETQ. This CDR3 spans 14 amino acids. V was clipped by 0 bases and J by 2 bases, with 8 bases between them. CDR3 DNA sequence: TGCGCCAGCAGCTTGGAATCCCCAAACACTGAAGCTTTCTTT. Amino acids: CASSLESPNTEAFF. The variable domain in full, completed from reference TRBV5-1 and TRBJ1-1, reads KAGVTQTPRYLIKTRGQQVTLSCSPISGHRSVSWYQQTPGQGLQFLFEYFSETQRNKGNFPGRFSGRQFSNSRSEMNVSTLELGDSALYLCASSLESPNTEAFFGQGTRLTVV.

DNA for the CDR3: TGTGCCAGCAGTATCGACCCCCAGGGGGTAGGAGAGACCCAGTACTTC. Protein product: CASSIDPQGVGETQYF. The chain uses TRBV27 and TRBJ2-5; 7 bases match TRBD1. The ends lost 5 bases at V and 4 bases at J; junction bases unmatched: 13. The CDR3 is 16 residues long. In germline, CDR1 is MNHEY, CDR2 SMNVEV (reference sequence).

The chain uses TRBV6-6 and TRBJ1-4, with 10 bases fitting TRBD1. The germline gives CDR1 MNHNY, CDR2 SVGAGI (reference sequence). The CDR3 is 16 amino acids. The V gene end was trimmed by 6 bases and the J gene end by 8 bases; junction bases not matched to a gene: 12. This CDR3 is CASRHPGRQGAEKLFF. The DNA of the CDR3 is TGTGCCAGCAGGCATCCGGGTAGACAGGGGGCCGAAAAACTGTTTTTT.

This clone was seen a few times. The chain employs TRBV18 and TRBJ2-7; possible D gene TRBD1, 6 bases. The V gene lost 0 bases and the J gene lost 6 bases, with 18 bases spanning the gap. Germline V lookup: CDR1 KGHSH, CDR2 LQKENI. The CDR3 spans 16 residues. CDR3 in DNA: TGTGCCAGCTCACCACCGGTGGCAGGGGCGGTAAGCGAGCAGTACTTC. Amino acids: CASSPPVAGAVSEQYF.

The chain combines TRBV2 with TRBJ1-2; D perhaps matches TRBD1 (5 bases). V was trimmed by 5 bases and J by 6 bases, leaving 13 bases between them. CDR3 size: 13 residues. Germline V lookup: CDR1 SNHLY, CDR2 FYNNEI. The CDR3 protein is CASSRNRGNGYTF. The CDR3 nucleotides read TGTGCCAGCAGTAGGAATCGGGGGAATGGCTACACCTTC.

CDR3 DNA sequence: TGCAGCGTTGGCGGCGGCTCGAACACTGAAGCTTTCTTT. It yields the protein CSVGGGSNTEAFF. The chain combines TRBV29-1 with TRBJ1-1; D unresolved. V was trimmed by 4 bases and J by 1 base, leaving 10 bases between them. The germline CDR1 and CDR2 sequences are SQVTM and ANQGSEA. The CDR3 has 13 residues.

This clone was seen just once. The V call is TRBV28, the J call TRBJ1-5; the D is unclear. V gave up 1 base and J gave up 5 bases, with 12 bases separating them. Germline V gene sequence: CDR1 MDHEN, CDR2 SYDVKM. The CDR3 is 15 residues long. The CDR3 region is CASSLSGSKYQPQHF. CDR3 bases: TGTGCCAGCAGTTTATCGGGGTCGAAGTATCAGCCCCAGCATTTT.

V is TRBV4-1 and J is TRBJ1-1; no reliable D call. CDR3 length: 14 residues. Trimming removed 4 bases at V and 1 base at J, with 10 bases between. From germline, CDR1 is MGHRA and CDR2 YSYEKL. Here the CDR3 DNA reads TGCGCCAGCAGCCTAATGGGCCAGAACACTGAAGCTTTCTTT. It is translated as CASSLMGQNTEAFF.

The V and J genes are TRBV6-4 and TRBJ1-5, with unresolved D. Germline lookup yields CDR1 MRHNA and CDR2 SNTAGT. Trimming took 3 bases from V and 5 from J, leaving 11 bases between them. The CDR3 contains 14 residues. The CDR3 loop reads CASSEEAGYQPQHF. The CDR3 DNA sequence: TGTGCCAGCAGTGAGGAGGCAGGCTATCAGCCCCAGCATTTT.

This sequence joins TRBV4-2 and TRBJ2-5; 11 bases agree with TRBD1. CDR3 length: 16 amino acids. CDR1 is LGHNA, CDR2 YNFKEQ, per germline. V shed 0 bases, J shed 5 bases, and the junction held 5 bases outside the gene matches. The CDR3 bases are TGTGCCAGCAGCCAAGATGGGACAGGGGGAGGTGAGACCCAGTACTTC. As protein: CASSQDGTGGGETQYF.

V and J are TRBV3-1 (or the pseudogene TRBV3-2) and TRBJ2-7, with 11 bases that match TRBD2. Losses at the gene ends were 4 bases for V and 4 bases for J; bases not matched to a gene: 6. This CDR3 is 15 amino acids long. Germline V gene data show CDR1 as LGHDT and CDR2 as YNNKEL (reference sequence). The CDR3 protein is CASSLVGTSGYEQYF. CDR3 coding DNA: TGTGCCAGCAGCCTAGTGGGGACTAGCGGATACGAGCAGTACTTC.

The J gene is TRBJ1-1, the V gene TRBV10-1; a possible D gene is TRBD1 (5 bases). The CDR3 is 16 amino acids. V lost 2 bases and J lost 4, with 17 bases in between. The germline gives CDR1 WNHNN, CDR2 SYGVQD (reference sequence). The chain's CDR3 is CASSELRTGGSTEAFF. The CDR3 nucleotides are TGCGCCAGCAGTGAGCTCCGCACGGGGGGTAGCACTGAAGCTTTCTTT.